The 21 T cell receptor beta chains listed next were all sequenced from one sample in a study of naive and memory T cell subsets. TCR cDNA received a 3' ligated oligonucleotide that carried a UMI. Four PCR rounds used nested alpha and beta constant region primers plus the SP2 primer. TCRdb reprocessed the 5' RACE reads with MiXCR, giving one entry per CDR3 protein. The sample carries around 56,000 distinct CDR3 sequences, about 8.3% recorded once. These receptors originate from a female donor in good health.

This clonotype was counted ten times or more. The chain employs TRBV24-1 and TRBJ2-1; 9 bases align to TRBD1. The J segment lost 6 bases and the V segment lost 3 bases, leaving 5 bases of the junction unmatched. CDR1 KGHDR and CDR2 SFDVKD come from the germline V gene. The CDR3 is 15 residues long. CDR3 sequence: CATSDTGQGSNEQFF. The CDR3 DNA sequence: TGTGCCACCAGTGATACTGGACAGGGGAGCAATGAGCAGTTCTTC.

The chain carries TRBV19 and TRBJ1-6; D call uncertain. Germline V CDR1 and CDR2: LNHDA, SQIVND (reference sequence). V was clipped by 7 bases and J by 3 bases, with 10 bases between them. The CDR3 runs to 14 residues. The CDR3 protein is CASNGGIYNSPLHF. CDR3 bases: TGTGCCAGTAATGGCGGCATCTATAATTCACCCCTCCACTTT.

This clonotype was seen more than once but under ten times. V usage is TRBV27 and J usage is TRBJ1-2, with D tentatively TRBD1 (6 bases). V lost 8 bases, J lost 6 bases, and 19 bases lay in between. CDR3 length: 14 residues. In germline, CDR1 is MNHEY, CDR2 SMNVEV (reference sequence). CDR3 sequence (DNA): TGTGCCAGCTTGGAGGGGACTCGGGGGCATGGCTACACCTTC. Protein sequence: CASLEGTRGHGYTF.

This clonotype was found a few times. The chain carries TRBV20-1 and TRBJ2-1; tentative D call: TRBD1 (6 bases). Germline V gene data show CDR1 as DFQATT and CDR2 as SNEGSKA (reference sequence). The CDR3 totals 15 residues. The V end was cut by 2 bases, the J end by 0 bases, with 11 bases between. The CDR3, as DNA: TGCAGTGCTAGAAGACAGGCTGGCTCCTACAATGAGCAGTTCTTC. This translates into CSARRQAGSYNEQFF.

This clonotype was counted many times. This chain uses TRBV4-3 with TRBJ1-2; D uncertain. There are 11 residues in the CDR3. V lost 2 bases and J 8 bases, leaving 6 bases between the germline ends. Germline values: CDR1 LGHNA, CDR2 YSLEER. CDR3 sequence (DNA): TGCGCCAGCAGCCAAAACAGCGGCTACACCTTC. Residues: CASSQNSGYTF.

This clonotype was counted ten times or more. The chain has TRBV19 and TRBJ1-6; D possibly corresponds to TRBD1 (5 bases). Trimming pared 5 bases from V and 6 bases from J, leaving 11 bases between. The CDR3 sequence is 14 residues long. The germline CDR1 and CDR2 sequences are LNHDA and SQIVND (reference sequence). The CDR3 region is CASSSTGRNSPLHF. CDR3 bases: TGTGCCAGTAGTTCCACGGGGCGTAATTCACCCCTCCACTTT.

This clonotype was observed many times. J is TRBJ1-2 and V is TRBV25-1, with D perhaps matching TRBD1 (5 bases). Germline values: CDR1 MGHDK, CDR2 SYGVNS. CDR3 size: 13 residues. V lost 8 bases to trimming and J lost 2 bases, with 12 bases between them. The CDR3 coding sequence is TGTGCCAGCCAGACGTGGGGGAACTATGGCTACACCTTC. It encodes CASQTWGNYGYTF.

This clonotype has ten or more counts. This chain uses TRBV2 with TRBJ2-7; D is perhaps TRBD2 (6 bases). Per germline, CDR1 SNHLY and CDR2 FYNNEI. The CDR3 has 19 residues. Deletions cut 0 bases from V and 3 bases from J, with 24 bases between. CDR3 DNA sequence: TGTGCCAGCAGTGAAGCGTTATTGAAACAGAGCGGGTTCGGCTACGAGCAGTACTTC. Translated: CASSEALLKQSGFGYEQYF. Drawing the rest from reference TRBV2 and TRBJ2-7, the complete variable domain is EPEVTQTPSHQVTQMGQEVILRCVPISNHLYFYWYRQILGQKVEFLVSFYNNEISEKSEIFDDQFSVERPDGSNFTLKIRSTKLEDSAMYFCASSEALLKQSGFGYEQYFGPGTRLTVT.

The chain couples TRBV6-5 to TRBJ2-1; TRBD1 aligns across 9 bases. Per the germline V gene, CDR1 is MNHEY and CDR2 is SVGAGI. The V and J ends lost 6 bases and 5 bases, in that order; junction bases with no gene match: 8. There are 15 residues in the CDR3. In nucleotides, the CDR3 is TGTGCCAGCAGCGAGGACAGGGGACCAAACAATGAGCAGTTCTTC. Translation gives CASSEDRGPNNEQFF.

The chain joins TRBV30 to TRBJ2-1; TRBD2 matches 7 bases. V trimming: 3 bases; J trimming: 2 bases; junction bases outside the gene matches: 4. The germline V gene has CDR1 GTSNPN and CDR2 SVGIG (reference sequence). The CDR3 is 14 amino acids. The CDR3 DNA follows: TGTGCCTGGAGGCGGGAGAGCACCTACAATGAGCAGTTCTTC. Its protein product is CAWRRESTYNEQFF.

The sample holds many counts of this clonotype. This sequence joins TRBV18 and TRBJ1-2, with 8 bases that match TRBD1. J lost 5 bases, V lost 8 bases, and 7 bases had no gene match. Germline-derived CDR1 and CDR2 are KGHSH and LQKENI. CDR3 length: 13 residues. CDR3 loop: CASRDRRVYGYTF. The CDR3, as DNA: TGTGCCAGCCGGGACAGGAGAGTTTATGGCTACACCTTC.

This clonotype was counted between two and nine times. The chain employs TRBV7-2 and TRBJ2-6, with D perhaps TRBD1 (6 bases). Germline V gene sequence: CDR1 SGHTA, CDR2 FQGNSA. Trimming took 4 bases from V and 2 from J, leaving 9 bases between them. This CDR3 contains 15 residues. The DNA for the CDR3 is TGTGCCAGCAGCTCCAACAGGGCTGGGGCCAACGTCCTGACTTTC. Encoded protein: CASSSNRAGANVLTF. The full variable domain, in which reference TRBV7-2 and TRBJ2-6 provide the parts outside the CDR3, is GAGVSQSPSNKVTEKGKDVELRCDPISGHTALYWYRQSLGQGLEFLIYFQGNSAPDKSGLPSDRFSAERTGGSVSTLTIQRTQQEDSAVYLCASSSNRAGANVLTFGAGSRLTVL.

This clonotype was counted only a few times. The chain combines TRBV20-1 with TRBJ2-7, with 13 bases aligning to TRBD2. The CDR3 is made up of 15 amino acids. V was clipped by 0 bases and J by 4 bases; unmatched bases: 3. The germline V gene has CDR1 DFQATT and CDR2 SNEGSKA (reference sequence). CDR3 DNA sequence: TGCAGTGCTAGAGATAGACTAGCGGGGGGATACGAGCAGTACTTC. Residues: CSARDRLAGGYEQYF.

This clonotype was recorded at least ten times. A junction boundary mismatches the germline segment, possibly from a read error. This chain connects TRBV20-1 to TRBJ1-1; unclear D gene. The CDR3 covers 15 residues. Germline CDR1 is DFQATT and CDR2 is SNEGSKA (reference sequence). CDR3: CSATPAKDWNTQAFF. For the CDR3, the DNA is TGCAGTGCTACACCGGCGAAAGACTGGAACACTCAAGCTTTCTTT.

This clonotype has ten or more counts. V is TRBV28 and J is TRBJ2-2, with 10 bases that match TRBD2. J gave up 3 bases and V 8 bases, and 3 bases lay outside the gene matches. The CDR3 is made up of 14 amino acids. In germline, CDR1 is MDHEN, CDR2 SYDVKM. DNA for the CDR3: TGTGCCAGCCTTCTAGCGGGGGACACCGGGGAGCTGTTTTTT. The encoded protein is CASLLAGDTGELFF.

This chain connects TRBV7-2 to TRBJ1-5; maybe TRBD1 (6 bases). CDR1 and CDR2 (germline): SGHTA, FQGNSA. The CDR3 extends over 15 amino acids. Trimming cost V 3 bases and J 0 bases, with 9 bases left between them. CDR3 nucleotides: TGTGCCAGCAGCTTGGACAGTTATAGCAATCAGCCCCAGCATTTT. Translating gives CASSLDSYSNQPQHF.

This chain uses TRBV3-2 with TRBJ2-5; the table's D call, TRBD1, has no DNA check behind it. TRBV3-2 is labeled a pseudogene. The CDR3 is 15 amino acids. The CDR3 is CASSLAAPIRETQYF. CDR3 nucleotide sequence: TGTGCCAGCAGCCTAGCGGCCCCCATTAGAGAGACCCAGTACTTC.

V and J are TRBV7-2 and TRBJ2-4; TRBD1 aligns across 7 bases. This CDR3 contains 15 residues. Per germline, CDR1 SGHTA and CDR2 FQGNSA. The junction had 5 bases not matched to a gene; V was cut back by 3 bases and J by 3 bases. CDR3 region: CASSFLGQFKNIQYF. In DNA form, the CDR3 reads TGTGCCAGCAGCTTCCTGGGACAGTTCAAAAACATTCAGTACTTC.

This clonotype was recorded many times. Because the CDR3 is missing its conserved closing phenylalanine or tryptophan, this is likely a read error. Because the CDR3's place on the DNA is in doubt, the DNA is left out and the CDR3 is given as listed by TCRdb. This chain uses TRBV20-1 with TRBJ2-1; the table names TRBD1, a call not compared with the DNA. Germline loops: CDR1 DFQATT, CDR2 SNEGSKA (reference sequence). The CDR3 spans 13 residues, counting both ends. The chain's CDR3 is CSARGVRDHPVSS.

This clonotype was picked up many times. CDR3 DNA: TGTGCCAGCAGCTTAGAATCTGTCGGAGCTTTCTTT. Translating gives CASSLESVGAFF. The chain recombines TRBV7-8 with TRBJ1-1; the D is unclear. V shed 1 base and J shed 10 bases, with 10 bases lying between them. This CDR3 region has 12 residues. The germline gives CDR1 SGHVS, CDR2 FQNEAQ.

In this sample, this clonotype turned up a few times. The chain recombines TRBV5-1 with TRBJ2-7; D not resolved. Trimming removed 4 bases at V and 0 bases at J, with 11 bases between. CDR1 and CDR2 from the germline V gene are SGHRS and YFSETQ. This CDR3 is built from 14 residues. The CDR3 DNA reads TGCGCCAGCAGCGCGCCAGAGCGCTCCTACGAGCAGTACTTC. This translates into CASSAPERSYEQYF.